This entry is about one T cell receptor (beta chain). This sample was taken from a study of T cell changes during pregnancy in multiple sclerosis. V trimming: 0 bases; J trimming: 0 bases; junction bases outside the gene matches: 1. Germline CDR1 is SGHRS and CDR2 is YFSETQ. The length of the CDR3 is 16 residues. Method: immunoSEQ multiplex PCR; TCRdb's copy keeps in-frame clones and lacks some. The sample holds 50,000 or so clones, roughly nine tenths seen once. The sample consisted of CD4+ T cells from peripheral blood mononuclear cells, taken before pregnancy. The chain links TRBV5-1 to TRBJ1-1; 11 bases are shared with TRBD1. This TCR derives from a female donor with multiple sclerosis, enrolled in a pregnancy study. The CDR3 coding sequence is TGCGCCAGCAGCTTGGGGACAGGGGGCATGAACACTGAAGCTTTCTTT. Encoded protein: CASSLGTGGMNTEAFF.